The 28 T cell receptor beta chains below were found in one sample sequenced in a study of neurological immune-mediated disorders. TCRdb used MiXCR to reprocess the 5' RACE reads, holding one entry per CDR3 protein. This sample yields about 22,000 distinct CDR3 sequences, of which about 10% are seen a single time; roughly 21% belongs to the top ten. The sequenced sample was PBMCs. The origin of the receptors is a woman aged 55-69 years with HTLV-1-associated myelopathy (HAM/TSP).

This clonotype showed up many times. V is TRBV7-6 and J is TRBJ2-1, with D tentatively TRBD2 (7 bases). This CDR3 has 14 amino acids. Germline CDR1 reads SGHVS; CDR2 reads FNYEAQ. The V end was cut by 5 bases, the J end by 5 bases, with 13 bases between. In DNA form, the CDR3 reads TGTGCCAGCAGCCGAGGGGGGGGCCACAATGAGCAGTTCTTC. As protein: CASSRGGGHNEQFF.

This clonotype came up many times. The chain is built from TRBV20-1 and TRBJ2-7; perhaps TRBD1 as D (6 bases). V was cut by 5 bases and J by 2 bases, with 16 bases left in between. Germline V gene data show CDR1 as DFQATT and CDR2 as SNEGSKA (reference sequence). The CDR3 contains 14 residues. The CDR3 reads CSAYLTGIPYEQYF. As DNA, the CDR3 is TGCAGTGCTTACCTCACAGGGATTCCCTACGAGCAGTACTTC.

This clonotype was found many times. This chain connects TRBV12-3 or TRBV12-4 to TRBJ1-3, with D unresolved. V dropped 3 bases and J dropped 4 bases, with 10 bases sitting between them. This CDR3 contains 14 residues. CDR3 sequence (DNA): TGTGCCAGCAGTTTCGGGGTGACGGGAAACACCATATATTTT. Encoded protein: CASSFGVTGNTIYF.

At least ten counts were recorded for this clonotype. The V and J genes are TRBV30 and TRBJ2-1; D is uncertain. The CDR3 consists of 13 residues. CDR1 GTSNPN and CDR2 SVGIG come from the germline V gene (reference sequence). Trimming stripped 3 bases from V and 5 bases from J, with 11 bases between. CDR3 in DNA: TGTGCCTGGAGCCCCTCGTGGAACAATGAGCAGTTCTTC. Its protein is CAWSPSWNNEQFF.

At least ten counts were recorded for this clonotype. This chain connects TRBV25-1 to TRBJ2-1, with D perhaps TRBD2 (6 bases). This CDR3 is built from 15 residues. Trimming cost V 1 base and J 6 bases, with 13 bases left between them. Germline V lookup: CDR1 MGHDK, CDR2 SYGVNS. The CDR3 DNA reads TGTGCCAGCAGTGAATGGGCGGGGTCAAGCAATGAGCAGTTCTTC. It specifies CASSEWAGSSNEQFF.

This clonotype appeared many times. This chain uses TRBV29-1 with TRBJ1-3; D unclear. The CDR3 has 14 residues. Germline lookup yields CDR1 SQVTM and CDR2 ANQGSEA. The germline V and J ends were trimmed by 6 bases and 0 bases, with 12 bases remaining between them. The chain's CDR3 is CSVIQPNSGNTIYF. DNA for the CDR3: TGCAGCGTCATACAGCCAAACTCTGGAAACACCATATATTTT.

There are many counts of this clonotype. The rearrangement links TRBV5-1 to TRBJ2-3, with 7 bases matching TRBD2. This CDR3 has 17 residues. Looked up from germline, CDR1 is SGHRS and CDR2 is YFSETQ. The V and J ends lost 5 bases and 2 bases, in that order; junction bases with no gene match: 14. The CDR3 region has the DNA TGCGCCAGCAGGTCATTTTACGGCGGGGGTAACACAGATACGCAGTATTTT. It encodes CASRSFYGGGNTDTQYF.

This clonotype was detected many times. This chain uses TRBV5-1 with TRBJ1-5, with D uncertain. V dropped 0 bases and J dropped 3 bases, with 4 bases sitting between them. The CDR3 runs to 13 residues. CDR1 is SGHRS and CDR2 is YFSETQ in the germline V gene. CDR3 coding DNA: TGCGCCAGCAGCTTGGAGGTCAATCAGCCCCAGCATTTT. This translates into CASSLEVNQPQHF.

This clonotype is medium-sized. This chain connects TRBV5-1 to TRBJ2-5; perhaps TRBD1 as D (6 bases). CDR1 SGHRS and CDR2 YFSETQ come from the germline V gene. The ends were cut back, 4 bases at V and 2 bases at J, with 18 bases in the middle. This CDR3 region has 16 residues. The CDR3 region is CASSLTGTPSQETQYF. In DNA form, the CDR3 reads TGCGCCAGCAGCCTGACCGGGACACCTTCTCAAGAGACCCAGTACTTC.

In the case of this clonotype: A much larger clone is a single base away; this may be a read error. The rearrangement joins TRBV20-1 to TRBJ2-3; D ambiguous. CDR3 length: 14 amino acids. V lost 5 bases and J 6 bases, leaving 18 bases between the germline ends. The germline V gene encodes CDR1 DFQATT and CDR2 SNEGSKA (reference sequence). CDR3 residues: CSAVDLNARDTQYF. As DNA, the CDR3 is TGCAGTGCTGTGGACCTTAACGCTCGGGATACGCAGTATTTT.

This clonotype was recorded at least ten times. V and J are TRBV5-1 and TRBJ1-4, with 7 bases identical to TRBD1. Losses at the gene ends were 2 bases for V and 7 bases for J; bases not matched to a gene: 8. This CDR3 spans 15 amino acids. Germline CDR1 reads SGHRS; CDR2 reads YFSETQ. DNA of the CDR3: TGCGCCAGCAGCTTTAGGGACAGTACCCTTGAAAAACTGTTTTTT. Translation: CASSFRDSTLEKLFF.

This clonotype occurred many times. The rearrangement joins TRBV3-1 to TRBJ2-3; 12 bases match TRBD2. CDR3 size: 17 residues. The germline gives CDR1 LGHDT, CDR2 YNNKEL (reference sequence). Trimming took 4 bases from V and 3 from J; bases not matched to a gene: 8. The CDR3 loop is CASSPSTSGGGTDTQYF. DNA for the CDR3: TGTGCCAGCAGCCCATCGACTAGCGGGGGTGGTACAGATACGCAGTATTTT.

The chain joins TRBV9 to TRBJ2-1; TRBD2 aligns across 7 bases. Germline lookup yields CDR1 SGDLS and CDR2 YYNGEE. This CDR3 comprises 15 residues. V shed 0 bases, J shed 9 bases, and the junction held 9 bases outside the gene matches. The CDR3 region is CASSVGGGDRREQFF. As DNA, the CDR3 is TGTGCCAGCAGCGTAGGTGGGGGGGATCGACGTGAGCAGTTCTTC. The full variable domain, with the rest looked up from reference TRBV9 and TRBJ2-1, is DSGVTQTPKHLITATGQRVTLRCSPRSGDLSVYWYQQSLDQGLQFLIQYYNGEERAKGNILERFSAQQFPDLHSELNLSSLELGDSALYFCASSVGGGDRREQFFGPGTRLTVL.

This clonotype was observed at least ten times. The chain is built from TRBV20-1 and TRBJ1-2; D is undetermined. The CDR3 sequence is 12 residues long. The germline V gene encodes CDR1 DFQATT and CDR2 SNEGSKA (reference sequence). Trimming took off 3 bases at V and 4 bases at J, with 9 bases between the two ends. The CDR3 nucleotides are TGCAGTGCTAGGGGATTTGCCTATGGCTACACCTTC. This sequence encodes CSARGFAYGYTF.

This clonotype has a count of ten or more. The chain has TRBV7-2 and TRBJ2-1; tentatively, D is TRBD1 or TRBD2 (6 bases each). Germline values: CDR1 SGHTA, CDR2 FQGNSA. Between the trimmed V and J ends, which lost 4 bases and 12 bases, there was a span of 28 bases. CDR3 size: 17 residues. CDR3 DNA sequence: TGTGCCAGCAGCTCTGATTCTGGGGGGTGGGGGCGGGCGCCGCAGTTCTTC. Its translation: CASSSDSGGWGRAPQFF.

This clonotype was observed at least ten times. The chain recombines TRBV3-1 with TRBJ2-1; 9 bases line up with TRBD2. The germline V gene has CDR1 LGHDT and CDR2 YNNKEL (reference sequence). Trimming at V came to 7 bases and at J to 6 bases, leaving 7 bases not matched to a gene. The CDR3 totals 14 residues. The CDR3 DNA reads as TGTGCCAGCATGCCGGGACTAGCCGTCAATGAGCAGTTCTTC. Translated, it gives CASMPGLAVNEQFF.

The sample holds many counts of this clonotype. The rearrangement uses TRBV10-2 and TRBJ1-6; no clear D. The V gene's germline CDR1 is WSHSY and CDR2 SAAADI. The CDR3 runs 15 residues. Deletions cut 0 bases from V and 8 bases from J, with 11 bases between. Written as DNA, the CDR3 is TGCGCCAGCAGTGAGTCCCGGGGTGTGGATTCACCCCTCCACTTT. Encoded protein: CASSESRGVDSPLHF.

V and J are TRBV7-2 and TRBJ2-1; D gene uncertain. Trimming shortened V by 5 bases and J by 8 bases, and 13 bases separated the two germline ends. Germline CDR1 is SGHTA and CDR2 is FQGNSA. The CDR3 has 13 residues. The chain's CDR3 is CASSPWSPHEQFF. The CDR3 nucleotides read TGTGCCAGCAGCCCCTGGAGCCCCCATGAGCAGTTCTTC.

This clonotype was counted at least ten times. The rearrangement links TRBV18 to TRBJ1-1; no clear D. The CDR3 has 15 amino acids. Germline values: CDR1 KGHSH, CDR2 LQKENI. V lost 2 bases to trimming and J lost 0 bases, with 10 bases between them. Written as DNA, the CDR3 is TGTGCCAGCTCACCAACGACACTGATGAACACTGAAGCTTTCTTT. Protein product: CASSPTTLMNTEAFF.

This clonotype has at least ten counts. This sequence joins TRBV20-1 and TRBJ1-4; D uncertain. V was trimmed by 3 bases and J by 8 bases, leaving 13 bases between them. Germline CDR1 and CDR2: DFQATT and SNEGSKA (reference sequence). CDR3 size: 13 residues. CDR3 nucleotides: TGCAGTGCTAGTCACAGCCAGGAGGAAAAACTGTTTTTT. Translation gives CSASHSQEEKLFF.

This clonotype has ten or more counts. The chain carries TRBV2 and TRBJ2-1, with TRBD2 matching over 8 bases. This CDR3 is 13 amino acids long. V lost 8 bases, J lost 2 bases, and 2 bases stayed unmatched. Germline values: CDR1 SNHLY, CDR2 FYNNEI. In DNA form, the CDR3 reads TGTGCCAGCCGGGGGGGCCCCTACAATGAGCAGTTCTTC. Protein sequence: CASRGGPYNEQFF.

In this sample, this clonotype is medium-sized. V and J are TRBV11-3 and TRBJ2-2; D is perhaps TRBD1 (5 bases). The ends were cut back, 5 bases at V and 4 bases at J, with 8 bases in the middle. The germline V gene has CDR1 SGHNT and CDR2 YENEEA. This CDR3 has 13 amino acids. The CDR3 loop reads CASSPQGTGELFF. For the CDR3, the DNA is TGTGCCAGCAGCCCGCAGGGCACCGGGGAGCTGTTTTTT.

There are many counts of this clonotype. The genes are TRBV7-3 and TRBJ1-6; D not certain. V gave up 3 bases and J gave up 5 bases, with 8 bases separating them. Per the germline V gene, CDR1 is SGHTA and CDR2 is FQGTGA. CDR3 length: 14 amino acids. CDR3 sequence: CASSFGANNSPLHF. The CDR3 DNA reads as TGTGCCAGCAGCTTCGGCGCCAATAATTCACCCCTCCACTTT.

In its sample, this clonotype was seen many times. This chain joins TRBV5-5 and TRBJ2-7; no clear D. CDR1 is SGHKS, CDR2 YYEKEE, per germline (reference sequence). CDR3 length: 13 residues. Trimming left V 1 base short and J 5 bases short, with 10 bases between. CDR3 bases: TGTGCCAGCAGCTTGACCAACCTAGACGAGCAGTACTTC. It translates to CASSLTNLDEQYF. The variable domain in full, completed from reference TRBV5-5 and TRBJ2-7, reads DAGVTQSPTHLIKTRGQQVTLRCSPISGHKSVSWYQQVLGQGPQFIFQYYEKEERGRGNFPDRFSARQFPNYSSELNVNALLLGDSALYLCASSLTNLDEQYFGPGTRLTVT.

This clonotype was detected ten times or more. The chain recombines TRBV5-1 with TRBJ1-1; D gene unclear. V lost 0 bases and J 0 bases, leaving 3 bases between the germline ends. This CDR3 has 13 residues. Germline V gene sequence: CDR1 SGHRS, CDR2 YFSETQ. The CDR3 coding sequence is TGCGCCAGCAGCTTGGAGGTGAACACTGAAGCTTTCTTT. The encoded protein is CASSLEVNTEAFF.

As to this clonotype: This may come from a read error, since a much larger clone is one base off. This chain uses TRBV24-1 with TRBJ1-5; D unresolved. Germline V gene data show CDR1 as KGHDR and CDR2 as SFDVKD. This CDR3 spans 15 amino acids. The CDR3 sequence: CATSGWERSNQHQHF. The CDR3, as DNA: TGTGCCACCAGTGGGTGGGAGCGGAGCAATCAGCACCAGCATTTT.

This clonotype occurred many times. The genes are TRBV20-1 and TRBJ2-4; 11 bases match TRBD1. V was clipped by 5 bases and J by 6 bases; unmatched bases: 9. The CDR3 sequence is 15 residues long. CDR1 is DFQATT, CDR2 SNEGSKA, per germline (reference sequence). The CDR3 here is CSAPGGQGAGNIQYF. The CDR3 coding sequence is TGCAGTGCTCCGGGAGGACAGGGGGCTGGAAACATTCAGTACTTC.

This clonotype was found many times. The J gene is TRBJ1-5, the V gene TRBV30; 10 bases agree with TRBD1. CDR3 length: 13 amino acids. Germline trimming cut 2 bases from V and 6 bases from J; bases unmatched to any gene: 1. Germline V lookup: CDR1 GTSNPN, CDR2 SVGIG (reference sequence). The CDR3 nucleotides read TGTGCCTGGAGTAGACAGGGGGCTCAGCCCCAGCATTTT. Residues: CAWSRQGAQPQHF. Full variable domain (missing parts from reference TRBV30 and TRBJ1-5): SQTIHQWPATLVQPVGSPLSLECTVEGTSNPNLYWYRQAAGRGLQLLFYSVGIGQISSEVPQNLSASRPQDRQFILSSKKLLLSDSGFYLCAWSRQGAQPQHFGDGTRLSIL.